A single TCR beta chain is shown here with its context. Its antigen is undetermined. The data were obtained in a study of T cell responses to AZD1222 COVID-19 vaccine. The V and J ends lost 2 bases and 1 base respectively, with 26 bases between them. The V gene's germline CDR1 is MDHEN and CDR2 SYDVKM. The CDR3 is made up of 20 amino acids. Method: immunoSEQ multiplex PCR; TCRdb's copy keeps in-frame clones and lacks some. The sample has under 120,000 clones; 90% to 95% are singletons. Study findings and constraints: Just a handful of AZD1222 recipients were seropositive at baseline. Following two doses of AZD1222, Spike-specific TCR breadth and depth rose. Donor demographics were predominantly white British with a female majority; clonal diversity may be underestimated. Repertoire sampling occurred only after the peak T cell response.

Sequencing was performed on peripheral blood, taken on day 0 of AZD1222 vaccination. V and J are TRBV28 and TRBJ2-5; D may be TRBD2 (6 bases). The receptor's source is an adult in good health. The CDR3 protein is CASSLGNPGGSGLPQETQYF. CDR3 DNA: TGTGCCAGCAGTTTAGGTAACCCTGGAGGATCGGGACTCCCCCAAGAGACCCAGTACTTC.